This T cell receptor beta chain derives from a study of T-cell reconstitution after alpha-beta-depleted transplantation in children. Findings and caveats of the study: T-cell numbers and diversity, one year after transplant, stemmed largely from T cells that were newly produced. Recipient T cells and thymic progenitors that survived gave rise to the high TCRbeta diversity observed at day 60 in some patients. Approximately two months post-transplant, alpha-beta T cells reportedly originated from several hundred expanded graft clones.

The CDR3 runs 14 residues. Germline-derived CDR1 and CDR2 are LGHDT and YNNKEL (reference sequence). V was pared by 2 bases and J by 2 bases, with 10 bases between. This clonotype appeared a few times. No antigen is known for it. TCRbeta library preparation incorporated unique molecular identifiers. In TCRdb, the PCR reads were re-called with MiXCR into one record per CDR3 protein. The sample yields fewer than 750,000 distinct CDR3 sequences, 25% to 30% seen once. The clonotype comes from a boy under two years old with Wiskott-Aldrich syndrome, due to receive a stem cell transplant. This chain joins TRBV3-1 and TRBJ2-7; D ambiguous. Sequencing was performed on PBMCs, taken before TCRalphabeta/CD19-depleted stem cell transplant. The CDR3 region is CASSQLARTYEQYF. DNA of the CDR3: TGTGCCAGCAGCCAATTGGCGAGGACCTACGAGCAGTACTTC.